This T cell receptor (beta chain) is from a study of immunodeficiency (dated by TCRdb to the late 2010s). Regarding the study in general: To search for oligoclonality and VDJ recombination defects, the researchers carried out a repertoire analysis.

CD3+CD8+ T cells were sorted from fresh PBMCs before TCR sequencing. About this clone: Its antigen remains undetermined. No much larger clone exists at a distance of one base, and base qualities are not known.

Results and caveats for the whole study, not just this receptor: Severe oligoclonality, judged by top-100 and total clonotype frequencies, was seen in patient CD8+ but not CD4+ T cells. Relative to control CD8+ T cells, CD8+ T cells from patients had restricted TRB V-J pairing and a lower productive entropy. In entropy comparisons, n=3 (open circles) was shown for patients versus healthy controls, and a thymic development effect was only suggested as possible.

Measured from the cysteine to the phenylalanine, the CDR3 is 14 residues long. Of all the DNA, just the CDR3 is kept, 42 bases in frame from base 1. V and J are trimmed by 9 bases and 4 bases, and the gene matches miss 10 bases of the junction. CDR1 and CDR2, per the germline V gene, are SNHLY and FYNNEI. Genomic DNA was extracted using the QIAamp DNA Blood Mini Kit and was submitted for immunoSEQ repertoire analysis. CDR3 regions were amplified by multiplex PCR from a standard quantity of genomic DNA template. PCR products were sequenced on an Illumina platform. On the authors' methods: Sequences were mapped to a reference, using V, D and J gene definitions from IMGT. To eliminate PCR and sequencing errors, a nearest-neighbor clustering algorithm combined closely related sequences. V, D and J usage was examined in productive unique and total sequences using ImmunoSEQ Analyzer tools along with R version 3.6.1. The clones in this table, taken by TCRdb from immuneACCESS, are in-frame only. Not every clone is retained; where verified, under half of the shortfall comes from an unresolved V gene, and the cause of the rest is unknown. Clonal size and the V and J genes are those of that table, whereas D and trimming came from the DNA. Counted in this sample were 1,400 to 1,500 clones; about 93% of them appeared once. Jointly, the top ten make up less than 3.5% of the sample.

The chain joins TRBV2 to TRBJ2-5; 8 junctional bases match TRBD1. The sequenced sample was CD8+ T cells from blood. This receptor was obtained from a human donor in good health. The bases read TGTGCCAGTGAGGGGCAGGGGGCCAGAGAGACCCAGTACTTC. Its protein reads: CASEGQGARETQYF.